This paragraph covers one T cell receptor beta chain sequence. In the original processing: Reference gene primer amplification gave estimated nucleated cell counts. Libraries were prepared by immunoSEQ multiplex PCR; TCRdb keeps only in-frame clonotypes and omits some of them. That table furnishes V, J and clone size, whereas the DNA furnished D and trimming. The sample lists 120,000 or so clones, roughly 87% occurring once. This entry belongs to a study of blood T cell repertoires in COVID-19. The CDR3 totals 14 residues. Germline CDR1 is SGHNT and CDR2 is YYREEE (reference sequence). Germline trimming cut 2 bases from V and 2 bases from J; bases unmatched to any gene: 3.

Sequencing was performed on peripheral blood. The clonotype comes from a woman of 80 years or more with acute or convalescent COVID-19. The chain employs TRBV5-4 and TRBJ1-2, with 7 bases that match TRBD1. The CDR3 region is CASSFGTANYGYTF. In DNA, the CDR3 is TGTGCCAGCAGCTTTGGGACAGCGAACTATGGCTACACCTTC. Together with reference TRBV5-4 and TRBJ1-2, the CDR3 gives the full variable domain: ETGVTQSPTHLIKTRGQQVTLRCSSQSGHNTVSWYQQALGQGPQFIFQYYREEENGRGNFPPRFSGLQFPNYSSELNVNALELDDSALYLCASSFGTANYGYTFGSGTRLTVV.